The clone carrying this T cell receptor beta chain has a single count. The data stem from a study of shared clonotypes between healthy human individuals. The CDR3 contains 18 residues. The germline CDR1 and CDR2 sequences are MGHRA and YSYEKL. Trimming took 1 base from V and 0 from J; bases not matched to a gene: 1. The study drew its donors from healthy HIV-negative adults without recent acute infections or vaccinations. Deep was the level used in running the assay. Profiled with immunoSEQ multiplex PCR; TCRdb holds only in-frame clones, not every one. The sample contains a few hundred thousand clones, about 96% of which appear only once.

The source material was memory CD8+ T cells sorted from blood. Regarding subset: CD45RO+ cells pooled with CCR7-negative TemRA cells. The chain employs TRBV4-1 and TRBJ2-1; 15 bases fit TRBD2. This TCR derives from a young man in good health. The CDR3 region has the DNA TGCGCCAGCAGCCAAGGGACTAGCGGGAGGGCCTCCTACAATGAGCAGTTCTTC. It codes for CASSQGTSGRASYNEQFF.